This T cell receptor beta chain emerged from a study of blood T cell repertoires in COVID-19. Study summary: The United States, Italy and Spain were the sources of the acute and convalescent COVID-19 samples. Sources were T cells, B-cell-depleted T cells, or PBMCs; the material itself was cDNA or gDNA.

In the study's own analysis: Nucleated cell number was recorded as an estimate derived from reference gene primer amplification. TCRdb keeps only in-frame clones here, not all; method: immunoSEQ multiplex PCR. V and J calls and clone size follow that table, whereas D and trimming were derived from the DNA. The sample has 300,000 to 350,000 clones; under 95% are singletons. Sequencing was performed on peripheral blood. This TCR came from a woman aged 18-30 years who had recovered from COVID-19.

CDR3 in amino acids: CASSETGDVYGYTF. CDR3 sequence (DNA): TGTGCCAGCTCAGAGACAGGGGATGTCTATGGCTACACCTTC. The chain uses TRBV18 and TRBJ1-2, with 8 positions matching TRBD1. The length of the CDR3 is 14 residues. Trimming removed 5 bases from V and 4 bases from J; junction bases left unmatched: 6. Germline assignment: CDR1 KGHSH and CDR2 LQKENI.